These 10 T cell receptor beta chains were all obtained from the same sample, sequenced in a study of blood T cell repertoires in COVID-19. Sequencing was performed with immunoSEQ multiplex PCR; in TCRdb, only in-frame clones are kept and a portion is missing. The repertoire consists of about 68,000 clones, with 80% to 90% occurring once and the leading ten covering 2.5% to 3%. Specimen: peripheral blood. Source of these receptors: a man aged 45 to 65 with acute or convalescent COVID-19.

The J gene is TRBJ1-3, the V gene TRBV30, with D possibly being TRBD1 (6 bases). This CDR3 region has 14 residues. V was shortened by 2 bases and J by 9 bases, with 17 bases between the two germline ends. CDR1 is GTSNPN, CDR2 SVGIG, per germline (reference sequence). The DNA for the CDR3 is TGTGCCTGGAGTACGACCCAGGGGCACGGCACCATATATTTT. Residues: CAWSTTQGHGTIYF.

The chain is built from TRBV28 and TRBJ1-3, with D tentatively TRBD1 (5 bases). The CDR3 extends over 14 amino acids. Looked up from germline, CDR1 is MDHEN and CDR2 is SYDVKM. V was cut by 4 bases and J by 2 bases, with 9 bases left in between. In DNA, the CDR3 is TGTGCCAGCAGTTGGTCGACAGCTGGAAACACCATATATTTT. The encoded protein is CASSWSTAGNTIYF.

This chain connects TRBV5-1 to TRBJ1-1; D is possibly TRBD1 (6 bases). CDR1 is SGHRS, CDR2 YFSETQ, per germline. V dropped 3 bases and J dropped 0 bases, with 9 bases sitting between them. The CDR3 sequence is 14 residues long. The CDR3 DNA sequence: TGCGCCAGCAGCTCTGGACAGATGAACACTGAAGCTTTCTTT. Translating gives CASSSGQMNTEAFF.

DNA for the CDR3: TGTGCCAGCTCACCGAGTGAGGGCCACTCTGGAAACACCATATATTTT. It yields the protein CASSPSEGHSGNTIYF. The chain carries TRBV18 and TRBJ1-3; no definite D call. Between the trimmed V and J ends, which lost 3 bases and 0 bases, there was a span of 12 bases. CDR1 KGHSH and CDR2 LQKENI come from the germline V gene. This CDR3 has 16 amino acids. Full variable domain (rest looked up from reference TRBV18 and TRBJ1-3): NAGVMQNPRHLVRRRGQEARLRCSPMKGHSHVYWYRQLPEEGLKFMVYLQKENIIDESGMPKERFSAEFPKEGPSILRIQQVVRGDSAAYFCASSPSEGHSGNTIYFGEGSWLTVV.

The rearrangement links TRBV25-1 to TRBJ2-1, with a possible D match to TRBD2 (6 bases). From germline, CDR1 is MGHDK and CDR2 SYGVNS. V lost 4 bases to trimming and J lost 9 bases, with 16 bases between them. CDR3 length: 14 residues. CDR3 nucleotide sequence: TGTGCCAGCAGTGTTTCCCTCGAAGCGGGTGAGCAGTTCTTC. The encoded protein is CASSVSLEAGEQFF.

The chain has TRBV27 and TRBJ2-2; a possible D gene is TRBD1 (6 bases). The CDR3 loop spans 15 amino acids. Trimming shortened V by 5 bases and J by 5 bases, and 15 bases separated the two germline ends. CDR1 MNHEY and CDR2 SMNVEV come from the germline V gene (reference sequence). For the CDR3, the DNA is TGTGCCAGCAGTCCAACGACAGGTTGGACCGGGGAGCTGTTTTTT. Amino acids: CASSPTTGWTGELFF.

The chain uses TRBV6-2 or TRBV6-3 and TRBJ1-6; D remains ambiguous. Between the trimmed V and J ends, which lost 6 bases and 3 bases, there was a span of 15 bases. CDR1 is MNHEY, CDR2 SVGEGT, per germline. CDR3 length equals 16 residues. CDR3 sequence: CASSTGLRDYNSPLHF. CDR3 DNA sequence: TGTGCCAGCAGCACGGGTCTCCGAGACTATAATTCACCCCTCCACTTT.

V usage is TRBV14 and J usage is TRBJ1-6; D is unresolved. The V end lost 2 bases, the J end lost 9 bases, and 11 bases lay between the germline ends. The germline V gene encodes CDR1 SGHDN and CDR2 FVKESK. The CDR3 consists of 14 residues. The CDR3 sequence is CASSQSLRSSPLHF. The CDR3 region has the DNA TGTGCCAGCAGCCAAAGCTTGCGGAGTTCACCCCTCCACTTT. Together with reference TRBV14 and TRBJ1-6, the CDR3 gives the full variable domain: EAGVTQFPSHSVIEKGQTVTLRCDPISGHDNLYWYRRVMGKEIKFLLHFVKESKQDESGMPNNRFLAERTGGTYSTLKVQPAELEDSGVYFCASSQSLRSSPLHFGNGTRLTVT.

The chain combines TRBV4-3 with TRBJ2-3, with 9 bases aligning to TRBD2. The CDR3 totals 16 residues. Germline CDR1 and CDR2: LGHNA and YSLEER. The J segment lost 5 bases and the V segment lost 0 bases, leaving 6 bases of the junction unmatched. CDR3 DNA sequence: TGCGCCAGCAGCCAAGATGTTGCGGGAGGGGTAGATACGCAGTATTTT. Translating it yields CASSQDVAGGVDTQYF.

This chain joins TRBV11-1 and TRBJ2-3; TRBD1 is a possible D gene (5 bases). The CDR3 loop spans 16 amino acids. The V and J ends lost 1 base and 6 bases respectively, with 17 bases between them. The germline V gene encodes CDR1 SGHAT and CDR2 FQDESV (reference sequence). The CDR3 loop reads CASSLGTSYPRDTQYF. The DNA for the CDR3 is TGTGCCAGCAGCTTAGGGACAAGCTACCCTCGGGATACGCAGTATTTT.